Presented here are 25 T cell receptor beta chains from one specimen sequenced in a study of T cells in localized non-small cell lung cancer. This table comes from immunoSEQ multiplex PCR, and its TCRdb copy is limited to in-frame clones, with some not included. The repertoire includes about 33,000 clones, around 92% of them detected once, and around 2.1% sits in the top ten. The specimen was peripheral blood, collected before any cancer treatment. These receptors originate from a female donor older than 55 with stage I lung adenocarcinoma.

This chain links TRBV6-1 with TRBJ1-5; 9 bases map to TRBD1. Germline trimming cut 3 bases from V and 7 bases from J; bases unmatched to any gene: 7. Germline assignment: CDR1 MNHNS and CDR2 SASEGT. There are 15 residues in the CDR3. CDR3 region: CASSDWGQGQQPQHF. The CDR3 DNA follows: TGTGCCAGCAGTGATTGGGGACAGGGACAGCAGCCCCAGCATTTT.

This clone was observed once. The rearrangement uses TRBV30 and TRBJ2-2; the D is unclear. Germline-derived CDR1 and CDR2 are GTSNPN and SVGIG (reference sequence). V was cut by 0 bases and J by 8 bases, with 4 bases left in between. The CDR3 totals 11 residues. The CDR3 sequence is CAWSVLGELFF. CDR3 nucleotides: TGTGCCTGGAGTGTACTTGGGGAGCTGTTTTTT.

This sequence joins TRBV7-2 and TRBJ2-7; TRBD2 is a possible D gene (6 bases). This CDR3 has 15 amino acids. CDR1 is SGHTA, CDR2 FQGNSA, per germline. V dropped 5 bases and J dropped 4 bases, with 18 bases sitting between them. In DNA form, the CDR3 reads TGTGCCAGCAGCCCGCGGGACGGCTGGGGATACGAGCAGTACTTC. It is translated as CASSPRDGWGYEQYF.

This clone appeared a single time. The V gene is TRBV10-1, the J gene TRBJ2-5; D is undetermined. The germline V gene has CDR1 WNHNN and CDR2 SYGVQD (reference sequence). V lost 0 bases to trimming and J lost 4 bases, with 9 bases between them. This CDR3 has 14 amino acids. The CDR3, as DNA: TGCGCCAGCAGTGAGTCCCCGGAGAGAGAGACCCAGTACTTC. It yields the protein CASSESPERETQYF.

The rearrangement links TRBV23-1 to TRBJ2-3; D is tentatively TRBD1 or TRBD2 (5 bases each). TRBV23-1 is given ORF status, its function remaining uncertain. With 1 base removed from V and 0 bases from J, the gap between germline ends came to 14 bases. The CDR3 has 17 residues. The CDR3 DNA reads TGCGCCAGCAGTCAATTAATCCCGGGACCTAGCACAGATACGCAGTATTTT. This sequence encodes CASSQLIPGPSTDTQYF.

The CDR3 region is CASSPERDRANSPLHF. The DNA of the CDR3 is TGCGCCAGCAGCCCTGAGAGGGACAGGGCCAATTCACCCCTCCACTTT. The rearrangement joins TRBV5-1 to TRBJ1-6; TRBD1 aligns across 9 bases. J lost 7 bases, V lost 4 bases, and 9 bases had no gene match. Germline-derived CDR1 and CDR2 are SGHRS and YFSETQ. This CDR3 is 16 amino acids long.

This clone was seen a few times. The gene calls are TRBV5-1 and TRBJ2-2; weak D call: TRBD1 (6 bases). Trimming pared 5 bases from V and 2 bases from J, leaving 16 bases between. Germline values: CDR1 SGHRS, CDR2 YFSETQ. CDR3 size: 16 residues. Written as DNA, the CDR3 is TGCGCCAGCAGTAATGGACAGAATATTAACACCGGGGAGCTGTTTTTT. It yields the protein CASSNGQNINTGELFF.

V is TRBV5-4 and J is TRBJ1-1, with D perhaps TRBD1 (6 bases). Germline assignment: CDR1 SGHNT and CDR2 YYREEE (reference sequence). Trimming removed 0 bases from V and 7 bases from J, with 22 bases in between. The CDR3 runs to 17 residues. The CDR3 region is CASSLGLPQGRIGEAFF. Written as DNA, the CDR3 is TGTGCCAGCAGCTTGGGCCTGCCGCAGGGGAGGATAGGTGAAGCTTTCTTT. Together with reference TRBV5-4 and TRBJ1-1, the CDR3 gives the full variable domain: ETGVTQSPTHLIKTRGQQVTLRCSSQSGHNTVSWYQQALGQGPQFIFQYYREEENGRGNFPPRFSGLQFPNYSSELNVNALELDDSALYLCASSLGLPQGRIGEAFFGQGTRLTVV.

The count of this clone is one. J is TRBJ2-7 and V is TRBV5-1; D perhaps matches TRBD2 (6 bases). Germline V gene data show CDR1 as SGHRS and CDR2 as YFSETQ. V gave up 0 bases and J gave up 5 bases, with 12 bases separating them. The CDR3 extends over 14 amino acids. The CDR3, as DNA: TGCGCCAGCAGCTTGGCCGGGGGAGCAGACGAGCAGTACTTC. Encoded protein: CASSLAGGADEQYF.

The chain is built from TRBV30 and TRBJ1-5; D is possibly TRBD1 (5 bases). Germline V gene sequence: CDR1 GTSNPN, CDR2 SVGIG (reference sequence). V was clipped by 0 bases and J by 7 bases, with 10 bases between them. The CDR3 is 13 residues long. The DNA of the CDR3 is TGTGCCTGGAGTGTACGATGGGGGCAGCCCCAGCATTTT. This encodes CAWSVRWGQPQHF.

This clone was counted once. The CDR3 sequence: CASSLGGGRYDYGYTF. The DNA of the CDR3 is TGTGCCAGCAGCTTAGGTGGAGGGAGGTACGACTATGGCTACACCTTC. The chain has TRBV7-9 and TRBJ1-2; no definite D call. Germline CDR1 SEHNR, CDR2 FQNEAQ (reference sequence). V lost 1 base and J lost 3, with 15 bases in between. The CDR3 runs to 16 residues.

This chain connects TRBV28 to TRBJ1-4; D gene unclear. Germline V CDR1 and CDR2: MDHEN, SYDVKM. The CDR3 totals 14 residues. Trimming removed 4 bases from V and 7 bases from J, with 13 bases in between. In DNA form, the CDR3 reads TGTGCCAGCAGTTACCCGGCCCGGGGTGAAAAACTGTTTTTT. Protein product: CASSYPARGEKLFF.

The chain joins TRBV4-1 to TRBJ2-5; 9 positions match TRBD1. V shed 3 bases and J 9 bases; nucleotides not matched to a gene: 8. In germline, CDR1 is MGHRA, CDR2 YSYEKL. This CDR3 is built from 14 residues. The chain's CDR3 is CASSHPGQGAAQYF. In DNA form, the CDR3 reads TGCGCCAGCAGCCACCCGGGACAGGGAGCGGCCCAGTACTTC.

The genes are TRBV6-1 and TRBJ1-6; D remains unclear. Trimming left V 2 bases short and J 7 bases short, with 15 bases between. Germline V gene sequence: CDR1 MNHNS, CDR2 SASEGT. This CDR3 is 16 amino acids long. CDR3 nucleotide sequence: TGTGCCAGCAGTGAAAGAACGAGGCAGGAGAATTCACCCCTCCACTTT. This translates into CASSERTRQENSPLHF.

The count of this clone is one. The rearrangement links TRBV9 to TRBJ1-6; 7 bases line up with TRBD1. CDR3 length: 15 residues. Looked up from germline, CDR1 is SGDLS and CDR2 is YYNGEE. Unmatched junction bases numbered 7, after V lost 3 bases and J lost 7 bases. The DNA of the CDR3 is TGTGCCAGCAGCGCATTAGGACAGGAGAATTCACCCCTCCACTTT. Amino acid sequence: CASSALGQENSPLHF.

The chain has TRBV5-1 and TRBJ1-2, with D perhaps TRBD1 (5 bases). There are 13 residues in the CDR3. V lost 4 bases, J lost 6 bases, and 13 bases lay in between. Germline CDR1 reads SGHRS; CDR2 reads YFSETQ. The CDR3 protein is CASSPTPGNGYTF. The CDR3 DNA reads TGCGCCAGCAGCCCGACCCCAGGGAATGGCTACACCTTC.

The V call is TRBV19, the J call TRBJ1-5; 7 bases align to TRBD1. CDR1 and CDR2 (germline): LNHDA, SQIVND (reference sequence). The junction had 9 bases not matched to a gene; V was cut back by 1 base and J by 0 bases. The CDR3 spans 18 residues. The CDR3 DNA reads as TGTGCCAGTAGTATAGCCTGGACAGGAGACTATAGCAATCAGCCCCAGCATTTT. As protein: CASSIAWTGDYSNQPQHF.

CDR3 sequence reads: CASSTRDRRFYEQYF. The CDR3 DNA reads TGCGCCAGCAGCACCCGGGACAGGCGCTTCTACGAGCAGTACTTC. V and J are TRBV5-1 and TRBJ2-7, with 8 bases aligning to TRBD1. Trimming took 4 bases from V and 3 from J; bases not matched to a gene: 9. CDR1 and CDR2 from the germline V gene are SGHRS and YFSETQ. This CDR3 is 15 amino acids long.

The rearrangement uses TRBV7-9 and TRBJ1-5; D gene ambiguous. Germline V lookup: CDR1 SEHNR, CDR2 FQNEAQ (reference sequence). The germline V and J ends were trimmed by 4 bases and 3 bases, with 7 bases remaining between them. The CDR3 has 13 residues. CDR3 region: CASSYSSNQPQHF. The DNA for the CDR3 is TGTGCCAGCAGCTACAGCTCCAATCAGCCCCAGCATTTT.

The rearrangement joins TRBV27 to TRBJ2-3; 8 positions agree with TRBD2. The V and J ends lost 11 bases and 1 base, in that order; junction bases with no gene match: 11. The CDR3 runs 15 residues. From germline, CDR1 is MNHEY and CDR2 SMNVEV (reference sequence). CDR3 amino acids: CASAKRGPGTDTQYF. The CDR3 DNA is TGTGCCTCCGCAAAGCGGGGGCCGGGCACAGATACGCAGTATTTT.

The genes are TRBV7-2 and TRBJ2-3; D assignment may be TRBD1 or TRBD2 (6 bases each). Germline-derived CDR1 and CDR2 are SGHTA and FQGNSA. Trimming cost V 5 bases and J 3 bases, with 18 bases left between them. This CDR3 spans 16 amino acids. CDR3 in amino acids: CASSGAPGGRTDTQYF. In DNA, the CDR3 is TGTGCCAGCAGCGGCGCCCCCGGGGGCCGTACAGATACGCAGTATTTT.

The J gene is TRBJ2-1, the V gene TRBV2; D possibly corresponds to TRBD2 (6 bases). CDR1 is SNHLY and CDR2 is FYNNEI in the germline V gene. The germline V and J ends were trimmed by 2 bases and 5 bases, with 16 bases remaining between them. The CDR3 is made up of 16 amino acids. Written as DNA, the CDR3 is TGTGCCAGCAGTGAATGGAGCGGGCCCCCTAACAATGAGCAGTTCTTC. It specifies CASSEWSGPPNNEQFF.

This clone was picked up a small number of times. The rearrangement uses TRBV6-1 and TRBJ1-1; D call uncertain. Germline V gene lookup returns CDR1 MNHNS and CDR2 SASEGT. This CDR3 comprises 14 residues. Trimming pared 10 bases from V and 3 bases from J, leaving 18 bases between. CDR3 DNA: TGTGCCACCCACGAACGCCTGGCGGACACTGAAGCTTTCTTT. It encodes CATHERLADTEAFF.

The chain's CDR3 is CASSLSGNSNQPQHF. The CDR3 nucleotides are TGTGCCAGCAGCTTAAGCGGGAATAGCAATCAGCCCCAGCATTTT. This chain connects TRBV7-8 to TRBJ1-5; D ambiguous. The CDR3 runs to 15 residues. The V gene lost 2 bases and the J gene lost 0 bases, with 8 bases spanning the gap. Germline values: CDR1 SGHVS, CDR2 FQNEAQ.

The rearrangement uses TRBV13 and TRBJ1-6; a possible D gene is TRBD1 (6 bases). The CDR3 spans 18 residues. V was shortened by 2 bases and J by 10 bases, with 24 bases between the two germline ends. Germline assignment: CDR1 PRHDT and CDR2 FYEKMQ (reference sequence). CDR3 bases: TGTGCCAGCAGCTTAACGTGGGGGGGCGGCGGATTGGCGTCACCCCTCCACTTT. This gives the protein CASSLTWGGGGLASPLHF.